This TCR beta chain was sequenced for a study of cytomegalovirus exposure and HLA in healthy donors. As for the study in general: It was reported in a later analysis that the same platform had been used for the approximately 120 validation repertoires as for the 666 first-cohort repertoires.

General observations from the study: In vitro work confirmed that a few CMV-associated chains recognize CMV antigens.

The donors were in the roughly 120-subject validation cohort; that cohort was separate from the approximately 700-subject first cohort. Concerning this clone: As yet, its antigen is unknown.

V shed 6 bases and J 5 bases; nucleotides not matched to a gene: 3. The CDR3 is made up of 14 amino acids. In germline, CDR1 is ENHRY, CDR2 SYGVKD. Assay used: immunoSEQ multiplex PCR; TCRdb lists only in-frame clones, some missing. The sample has around 350,000 clones, about nine tenths seen once. This TCR derives from a woman between 18 and 29 years old in good health and CMV-seronegative. The chain has TRBV10-3 and TRBJ1-4, with 10 bases aligning to TRBD1. The specimen was PBMCs. The CDR3 DNA follows: TGTGCCATCAGAGAGGGACAGGGGAATGAAAAACTGTTTTTT. Its translation: CAIREGQGNEKLFF.